Listed below are T cell receptor beta chains from one sample, sequenced in a study of T cells in Graves' hyperthyroidism and ophthalmopathy. TCRdb fed the multiplex PCR reads into MiXCR, producing one record per CDR3 protein. Here the sample spans hundreds of thousands of distinct CDR3 sequences, more than 15% being singletons. Sequences were obtained from blood. These TCRs come from a woman in her thirties or forties with Graves' ophthalmopathy. CDR3s include the opening cysteine and the closing phenylalanine or tryptophan. D genes are given only for firm matches. Some rows mark clone size as missing; the rest say once, few, many or name a class of expanded clone.

NA	NA	TRBV6-1	TRBJ2-7	TGTGCCGGCAGTCGCGTTGGGAACGAGCAGTACTTC	CAGSRVGNEQYF
NA	many	TRBV20-1	TRBJ2-7	TGCAGTGCTAGAGACTCGACACGGGTGGGCTACGAGCAGTACTTC	CSARDSTRVGYEQYF
TRBD2	many	TRBV2	TRBJ2-7	TGTGCCAGCCGGACTAGCGGGAGCGCCAACGAGCAGTACTTC	CASRTSGSANEQYF
TRBD2	NA	TRBV27	TRBJ2-5	TGTGCCAGCAGCCGTGCAAGCGGGGGCCACAGGGAGACCCAGTACTTC	CASSRASGGHRETQYF
NA	many	TRBV2	TRBJ1-1	TGTGCCAGCAGGCCCGGGACACCTTTAAATGAAGCTTTCTTT	CASRPGTPLNEAFF
NA	many	TRBV30	TRBJ1-1	TGTGCCTGGAGTGTGATGGGGGCAGGTGAAGCTTTCTTT	CAWSVMGAGEAFF
TRBD1	NA	TRBV28	TRBJ2-5	TGTGCTCACAGGGGGCGAGCGGGGCCTCAAGAGACCCAGTACTTC	CAHRGRAGPQETQYF
TRBD1	many	TRBV7-2	TRBJ2-5	TGTGCCAGCAGCTTCGGGGGACAGGGGTTAAAGACCCAGTACTTC	CASSFGGQGLKTQYF
NA	many	TRBV11-1	TRBJ2-1	TGTGCCAGCAGCTTAGGAGCGTACGAGCAGTTCTTC	CASSLGAYEQFF
NA	many	TRBV2	TRBJ2-2	TGTGCCAGCACCCCGGGCTATCAGAACACCGGGGAGCTGTTTTTT	CASTPGYQNTGELFF
NA	NA	TRBV5-1	TRBJ2-5	TGTGCCAGCAGGGCGGCGGGGAGCGAGACCCAGTACTTC	CASRAAGSETQYF
NA	NA	TRBV6-1	TRBJ2-2	TGTGCCAGCAGCCGAGCCGGGGGGCCAAACCACGGGGAGCTGTTTTTT	CASSRAGGPNHGELFF
TRBD1	many	TRBV12-3/TRBV12-4	TRBJ1-1	TGTGCCAGCAGGGCCGGGACAGAGAACACTGAAGCTTTCTTT	CASRAGTENTEAFF
NA	many	TRBV28	TRBJ1-4	TGTGCCAGCAGTTCCCCCGGGGGTGTGAATAAAAAACTGTTTTTT	CASSSPGGVNKKLFF
NA	few	TRBV3-1	TRBJ2-7	TGTGCCAGCAGCCAAGTAACAGAACGGTCCTACGAGCAGTACTTC	CASSQVTERSYEQYF
TRBD1	NA	TRBV9	TRBJ1-1	TGTGCCAGCAGCTTAACAGGGGTAGGGGACACTGAAGCTTTCTTT	CASSLTGVGDTEAFF
NA	NA	TRBV9	TRBJ1-3	TGTGCCAGCAGCGTAGGGGTATATGGAAACACCATATATTTT	CASSVGVYGNTIYF
NA	many	TRBV3-1	TRBJ2-5	TGTGCCAGCAGCCAAGCACCGAGAGGCGGAGAGACCCAGTACTTC	CASSQAPRGGETQYF
TRBD2	NA	TRBV6-5	TRBJ2-2	TGTGCCAGCAGTTTCCGAGGAGCGGGGGGCACCGGGGAGCTGTTTTTT	CASSFRGAGGTGELFF
NA	NA	TRBV12-3/TRBV12-4	TRBJ1-2	TGTGCCAGCAGTACCTCGGCAGGTACTCAAGGGGGCTACACCTTC	CASSTSAGTQGGYTF
NA	many	TRBV12-3/TRBV12-4	TRBJ2-3	TGTGCCAGCAGTTTTCTCTCTAGCACAGATACGCAGTATTTT	CASSFLSSTDTQYF
NA	many	TRBV18	TRBJ1-1	TGTGCCAGCTCACCTCTGCCGGTGAACACTGAAGCTTTCTTT	CASSPLPVNTEAFF
TRBD2	NA	TRBV9	TRBJ2-2	TGTGCCAGCAGCGTAGCCCATCCCGGGACTAGCGCCGGGGAGCTGTTTTTT	CASSVAHPGTSAGELFF
TRBD2	many	TRBV6-2/TRBV6-3	TRBJ2-3	TGTGCCAGCAGTTACTCGAATAGCGGGGCGACAGATACGCAGTATTTT	CASSYSNSGATDTQYF
NA	many	TRBV3-1	TRBJ2-7	TGTGCCAGCAGCCAAGAAACAGGGATCTTCTACGAGCAGTACTTC	CASSQETGIFYEQYF
TRBD2	few	TRBV7-9	TRBJ2-3	TGTGCCAGCAGCCATGCGGGGGTGGGTCTAAATACGCAGTATTTT	CASSHAGVGLNTQYF
NA	NA	TRBV3-1	TRBJ2-1	TGTGCCAGCAGCCAAGTAGCAAGCCCTAAGACGGGGAATGAGCAGTTCTTC	CASSQVASPKTGNEQFF
NA	many	TRBV5-5	TRBJ1-6	TGTGCCAGCAGCTTGGAATATGGGGTTAATTCACCCCTCCACTTT	CASSLEYGVNSPLHF
NA	NA	TRBV30	TRBJ1-4	TGTGCCTGGAGGTCGAATGTGCGGACCGGACTGTTTTTT	CAWRSNVRTGLFF
NA	few	TRBV4-1	TRBJ2-5	TGCGCCAGCAGCCAAGCCGGACAGATCCAAGAGACCCAGTACTTC	CASSQAGQIQETQYF
TRBD2	many	TRBV5-1	TRBJ2-5	TGCGCCAGCAGTATGGCCCTGGCGGGGGGTCCCGGTTCGCAAGAGACCCAGTACTTC	CASSMALAGGPGSQETQYF
TRBD1	many	TRBV11-2	TRBJ1-6	TGTGCCAGCAGCTTAGGAAGACAGGGACGGTCACCCCTCCACTTT	CASSLGRQGRSPLHF
NA	NA	TRBV6-9	TRBJ2-1	TGTGCCAGCAGTTACACACCTTCTAATTACAATGAGCAGTTCTTC	CASSYTPSNYNEQFF
NA	many	TRBV2	TRBJ1-1	TGTGCCAGCAGTGGAAGGGGCGGATTGAACACTGAAGCTTTCTTT	CASSGRGGLNTEAFF
NA	few	TRBV10-2	TRBJ2-1	TGCGCCAGCAGCCCGAGGACTACCTCATGGGGTGACAATGAGCAGTTCTTC	CASSPRTTSWGDNEQFF
TRBD1	once	TRBV2	TRBJ2-7	TGTGCCAGCAGAGAAACCGGGACAGGGGTTTACGAGCAGTACTTC	CASRETGTGVYEQYF
NA	many	TRBV28	TRBJ2-4	TGTGCCAGCAGGGGGTGGGCCAAAAACATTCAGTACTTC	CASRGWAKNIQYF
TRBD1	NA	TRBV7-2	TRBJ2-5	TGTGCCAGCAGCCCGCAGGGGGCTTCTTTAGAGACCCAGTACTTC	CASSPQGASLETQYF
NA	NA	TRBV9	TRBJ1-1	TGTGCCAGCAGCGTATCCCCCAACAGGGTAGGGGACACTGAAGCTTTCTTT	CASSVSPNRVGDTEAFF
NA	NA	TRBV6-2/TRBV6-3	TRBJ2-5	TGTGCCAGCAGTTGGGGACAAAGAGAGACCCAGTACTTC	CASSWGQRETQYF
TRBD1	many	TRBV28	TRBJ2-7	TGTGCCAGCAGTTCCCCCGAGACAGGGCTCGAGCAGTACTTC	CASSSPETGLEQYF
NA	NA	TRBV12-3/TRBV12-4	TRBJ2-3	TGTGCCAGCAGTTTAGGACAGGCAGATACGCAGTATTTT	CASSLGQADTQYF
NA	few	TRBV12-5	TRBJ2-2	TGTGCTAGTGGTGGCCGAGGGGTGGCCACCGGGGAGCTGTTTTTT	CASGGRGVATGELFF
NA	NA	TRBV5-5	TRBJ2-4	TGTGCCAGCACCTGGCAGGATTATTCTTCACTAGCCAAAAACATTCAGTACTTC	CASTWQDYSSLAKNIQYF
NA	many	TRBV3-1	TRBJ2-1	TGTGCCAGCAGCCCAAGGGACATAGGGCCCGAGCAGTTCTTC	CASSPRDIGPEQFF
NA	few	TRBV20-1	TRBJ2-7	TGCAGTGCTGATTCACTGTACGAGCAGTACTTC	CSADSLYEQYF
NA	many	TRBV11-2	TRBJ1-2	TGTGCCAGCAGCTTAGACCCAACCCCCTATGGCTACACCTTC	CASSLDPTPYGYTF
NA	many	TRBV7-2	TRBJ2-5	TGTGCCAGCAGAGAACAAGAGACCCAGTACTTC	CASREQETQYF
TRBD1	few	TRBV25-1	TRBJ2-5	TGTGCCAGCAGCGATCGTCAGGGGGCGGGAGAGACCCAGTACTTC	CASSDRQGAGETQYF
NA	many	TRBV18	TRBJ1-1	TGTGCCAGCTCAAACACAAACACTGAAGCTTTCTTT	CASSNTNTEAFF
NA	many	TRBV12-3/TRBV12-4	TRBJ1-5	TGTGCCAGCAGTTCTAGGGGACGGCCAGATCAGCCCCAGCATTTT	CASSSRGRPDQPQHF
NA	few	TRBV18	TRBJ2-1	TGTGCCAGCTCCCCAACTGGCCCCGGCACCTCCAATGAGCAGTTCTTC	CASSPTGPGTSNEQFF
TRBD1	few	TRBV6-2/TRBV6-3	TRBJ1-1	TGTGCCAGCAGGCCACAGGGGATCACTGAAGCTTTCTTT	CASRPQGITEAFF